This TCR beta chain stems from a study of regulatory T cells in long-lasting Graves disease. Study-wide results and limits: Possibly, accuracy suffered from the small sample size.

This clonotype occurred many times. Its antigen is still unknown. V lost 2 bases and J lost 0, with 8 bases in between. CDR1 SGHRS and CDR2 YFSETQ come from the germline V gene. This CDR3 spans 14 amino acids. Construction of the TCR beta libraries employed iRepertoire HTBI primers in conjunction with Arm-PCR of CDR3 regions. Via MiXCR, TCRdb re-called the multiplex PCR reads, giving one row per CDR3 protein. Found here are 360,000 or so distinct CDR3 sequences, 12% of them singletons; the top ten hold over 15%. This sample's time point: newly diagnosed GD, antithyroid drugs for less than 3 months. Isolated PBMC RNA provided the starting material for the TCR library. These same data were also listed under a study on T cells in Graves' hyperthyroidism and ophthalmopathy. That work contributes: In patients aged 18 to 65, hyperthyroidism was newly diagnosed, with duration under 2 months. Clinical symptoms, serum thyroxine, TRAb, thyroid ultrasound and orbital computed tomography informed diagnoses.

The chain recombines TRBV5-1 with TRBJ1-1, with no clear D. The sequence came from a young woman with Graves disease. Sequenced here: peripheral blood mononuclear cells (PBMCs), sampled at new diagnosis, from a patient treated with antithyroid drugs. CDR3 region: CASSLPGVNTEAFF. The CDR3 DNA follows: TGCGCCAGCAGCTTACCCGGGGTGAACACTGAAGCTTTCTTT.